This TCR beta chain originates from a study of cytomegalovirus exposure and HLA in healthy donors. For the study at large: Membership in the Caucasian-associated ancestry cluster was found for 65% to 85% of roughly 360 genotyped donors. Points from the study as a whole: The later analysis indicated that the majority of CMV-associated TCR beta chains appeared HLA-restricted.

Trimming took off 4 bases at V and 8 bases at J, with 17 bases between the two ends. The CDR3 spans 14 residues. The germline V gene has CDR1 MRHNA and CDR2 SNTAGT. With regard to this clone: The antigen remains unidentified.

Though probably carrying unrecorded immune exposures, donors were nominally healthy at sampling. With 60 Vbeta and 13 Jbeta primers, the PCR was carried out. Assay used: immunoSEQ multiplex PCR; TCRdb lists only in-frame clones, some missing. The table lists more than 100,000 clones, 60% to 85% of them singletons. Sequences were obtained from PBMCs. This TCR derives from a woman in her forties in good health and CMV-seronegative. The rearrangement links TRBV6-4 to TRBJ1-2; D is uncertain. The CDR3 spells CASSVRGGGGGYTF. CDR3 coding DNA: TGTGCCAGCAGTGTTCGAGGAGGAGGAGGAGGCTACACCTTC.